This TCR beta chain was observed in a study of response to subunit inactivated influenza vaccine. Regarding the study as a whole: It was suggested by the authors that few new T cells are recruited by each seasonal influenza vaccination.

TCRdb itself ran the RT-PCR reads through MiXCR, one entry per CDR3 protein. The table includes 800,000 or so distinct CDR3 sequences, 20% to 25% detected once. With regard to this clonotype: No antigen is known for it.

Trimming left V 6 bases short and J 1 base short, with 15 bases between. Germline CDR1 is DFQATT and CDR2 is SNEGSKA (reference sequence). The CDR3 extends over 14 amino acids. The sample consisted of PBMCs from blood, taken roughly 5 days after vaccination. This receptor was taken from a man in his forties or fifties who received an inactivated influenza vaccine. The chain uses TRBV20-1 and TRBJ1-1, with a possible D match to TRBD1 (5 bases). The DNA for the CDR3 is TGCAGTGCGCAGCTAGGGGCTAAGAACACTGAAGCTTTCTTT. The encoded protein is CSAQLGAKNTEAFF.